The entry below describes one T cell receptor (beta chain). Its target is not known. Germline lookup yields CDR1 SNHLY and CDR2 FYNNEI. V was pared by 6 bases and J by 6 bases, with 6 bases of the junction left unmatched. The CDR3 is made up of 14 amino acids. With a J-beta primer mix and a sample-barcoded 5' primer, a second PCR ran about 7 to 11 cycles. TCRdb ran MiXCR on the 5' RACE reads and lists one entry per CDR3 protein. The sample has roughly 1.7 million distinct CDR3 sequences; 30% to 35% are singletons. The data were obtained in a study of blood T cells in healthy people across ages. Across the whole study: Through template switching, about one barcoded beta molecule was captured per two T cells, as measured in model experiments. Findings and caveats of the study: Donor CMV infection status was unknown, possibly confounding age-related changes in expanded clonotypes.

The sample taken for sequencing was blood. The clonotype originates from a woman aged 25 to 39 in good health. This chain links TRBV2 with TRBJ2-3; TRBD2 aligns across 10 bases. Here the CDR3 DNA reads TGTGCCAGCAGAGATCTAGCGGGAGTCGATACGCAGTATTTT. Residues: CASRDLAGVDTQYF.